This T cell receptor beta chain was sequenced in a study of T cell responses to AZD1222 COVID-19 vaccine. CDR1 and CDR2 (germline): WSHSY, SAAADI. The V gene lost 9 bases and the J gene lost 0 bases, with 18 bases spanning the gap. The CDR3 length is 15 residues. Overall study results and limits: Clonal diversity was possibly underestimated; the donors were predominantly white British and more often female. Seropositive status at baseline applied to only five to seven AZD1222 recipients. An increase in Spike-specific TCR breadth and depth was observed after two AZD1222 doses.

On this clone: Its antigen is currently unknown.

Sequenced by immunoSEQ multiplex PCR; TCRdb stores in-frame clones only, minus some. The sample lists tens of thousands of clones; 88% were seen once. This TCR was sampled from an adult in good health. The chain carries TRBV10-2 and TRBJ2-7; D not resolved. The sequences come from peripheral blood, collected on day 0 of MenACWY control vaccination. The CDR3 loop reads CASAPAPESSYEQYF. The CDR3 nucleotides are TGCGCCAGTGCCCCAGCACCAGAGAGCTCCTACGAGCAGTACTTC.